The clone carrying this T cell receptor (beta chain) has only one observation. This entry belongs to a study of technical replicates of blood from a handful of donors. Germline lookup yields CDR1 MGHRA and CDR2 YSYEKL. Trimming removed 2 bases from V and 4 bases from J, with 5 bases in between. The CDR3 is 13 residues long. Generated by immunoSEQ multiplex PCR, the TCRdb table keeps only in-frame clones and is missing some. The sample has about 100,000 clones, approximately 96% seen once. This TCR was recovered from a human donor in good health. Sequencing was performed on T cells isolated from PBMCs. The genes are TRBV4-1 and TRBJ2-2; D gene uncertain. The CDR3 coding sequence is TGCGCCAGCAGCCAATCCTCCACCGGGGAGCTGTTTTTT. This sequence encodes CASSQSSTGELFF.